This is a list of T cell receptor beta chains from one sample in a study of cytomegalovirus exposure and HLA in healthy donors. Clones were read by immunoSEQ multiplex PCR, and TCRdb kept only the in-frame ones, dropping some. The profile covers some 110,000 clones, with around 69% appearing a single time and 15% to 20% taken by the ten largest. Specimen: PBMCs. These receptors were obtained from a man aged 50 to 60 in good health and CMV-seropositive. CDR3s include the opening cysteine and the closing phenylalanine or tryptophan. D genes are given only for firm matches. Some rows have no size entry. The others give once, few or many, or a class for an expanded clone.

clone_size j_call d_call v_call cdr3_nt cdr3_aa
NA TRBJ2-7 TRBD2 TRBV11-2 TGTGCCAGCAGCAAAGCCCACGGGGGGAGCTCCTACGAGCAGTACTTC CASSKAHGGSSYEQYF
NA TRBJ2-3 TRBD1 TRBV29-1 TGCAGCGTTGTACAGGGGTCCATCACAGATACGCAGTATTTT CSVVQGSITDTQYF
few TRBJ2-1 TRBD2 TRBV27 TGTGCCAGCAGACCCCGGGGAGGGATCAATGAGCAGTTCTTC CASRPRGGINEQFF
NA TRBJ2-1 NA TRBV5-1 TGCGCCAGCAGCTTGGATCAGCGGGCCGCTTCGGGGGAGCAGTTCTTC CASSLDQRAASGEQFF
NA TRBJ1-3 NA TRBV6-5 TGTGCCAGCAGTTACTCGGGAGAAAACACCATATATTTT CASSYSGENTIYF
NA TRBJ2-1 NA TRBV7-9 TGTTCCAGCAGCTTATACGAGCTCCCTGACAATGAGCAGTTCTTC CSSSLYELPDNEQFF
NA TRBJ1-1 TRBD1 TRBV18 TGTGCCAGCTCCCCAGGGGGGAGTTGGAACACTGAAGCTTTCTTT CASSPGGSWNTEAFF
NA TRBJ2-2 NA TRBV11-2 TGTGCCAGCAGCTTCGGGACTTCACTGAACACCGGGGAGCTGTTTTTT CASSFGTSLNTGELFF
NA TRBJ1-2 NA TRBV2 TGTGCCAGCAGGATGACGGAGGCTAACTATGGCTACACCTTC CASRMTEANYGYTF
NA TRBJ1-5 NA TRBV2 TGTGCCAGCACCTGGGGGCTGGTGGGGGATCAGCCCCAGCATTTT CASTWGLVGDQPQHF
NA TRBJ2-7 TRBD2 TRBV5-1 TGCGCCAGCAGCTTGGGCGCGGGAGGGCCAGGCGAGCAGTACTTC CASSLGAGGPGEQYF
NA TRBJ2-1 NA TRBV27 TGTGCCAGCAGTTTGAGGGAACAGCTTGGGTATGAGCAGTTCTTC CASSLREQLGYEQFF
NA TRBJ2-7 NA TRBV19 TGTGCCAGTAGTTGGGGGGATCAATACGAGCAGTACTTC CASSWGDQYEQYF
NA TRBJ1-1 TRBD1 TRBV2 TGTGCCAGCAGACCATCAGGGGGAGGAGGTCAAGCTTTCTTT CASRPSGGGGQAFF
NA TRBJ1-5 TRBD1 TRBV9 TGTGCCAGCAGCGCAACAGGGGGCTGGGAGCCCCAGCATTTT CASSATGGWEPQHF
NA TRBJ1-1 TRBD1 TRBV2 TGTGCCAGCAGTGAACAGGGGGTAGGCACTGAAGCTTTCTTT CASSEQGVGTEAFF
few TRBJ2-3 NA TRBV6-4 TGTGCCAGCAGTGAACAGGGCCACCGTAACACAGATACGCAGTATTTT CASSEQGHRNTDTQYF
NA TRBJ2-3 NA TRBV2 TGTGCCAGCAGTGACTCAAGTCAGATCACAGATACGCAGTATTTT CASSDSSQITDTQYF
NA TRBJ2-1 TRBD1 TRBV27 TGTGCCAGCAGTTTCAAGGGGGACAGGGTGCTCTACAATGAGCAGTTCTTC CASSFKGDRVLYNEQFF
NA TRBJ1-2 NA TRBV19 TGTGCCAGTAGTCCAGGCTATGGCTACACCTTC CASSPGYGYTF
once TRBJ2-3 TRBD2 TRBV7-2 TGTGCCAGCACCCTGACTAGCGGGAGGGCCGGAGGAACAGATACGCAGTATTTT CASTLTSGRAGGTDTQYF
NA TRBJ1-5 TRBD1 TRBV6-4 TGTGCCAGCAGTGACTCGAAGGGGGACAGGGAGGACTATAGCAATCAGCCCCAGCATTTT CASSDSKGDREDYSNQPQHF
few TRBJ2-2 NA TRBV9 TGTGCCAGCAGCGCCATTATAGCGGCGGCCGGGGAGCTGTTTTTT CASSAIIAAAGELFF
once TRBJ1-6 NA TRBV23-1 TGCGCCATTTACTGGGACAAAAGAAAAAGCTCCTATAATTCACCCCTCCACTTT CAIYWDKRKSSYNSPLHF
NA TRBJ1-3 NA TRBV2 TGTGCCAGCAGTGAAGCGCTCGGGGTGGGAAACACCATATATTTT CASSEALGVGNTIYF
NA TRBJ2-3 TRBD1 TRBV19 TGTGCCAGTAGTCTACTGATCGAGACAGGGGCTACGCAGTATTTT CASSLLIETGATQYF
once TRBJ1-2 NA TRBV18 TGTGCCAGCTCACCAGAGCGGGGCTATGGCTACACCTTC CASSPERGYGYTF
NA TRBJ1-1 NA TRBV11-2 TGTGCCAGCAGCTTAGTCCAGGACACTGAAGCTTTCTTT CASSLVQDTEAFF
NA TRBJ2-7 TRBD1 TRBV19 TGTGCCAGTACCCCGACAGGGTGGAACGAGCAGTACTTC CASTPTGWNEQYF
NA TRBJ1-5 TRBD1 TRBV5-6 TGTGCCAGCAGCCGGACGACAGGGGGCTCCTATTATAGCAATCAGCCCCAGCATTTT CASSRTTGGSYYSNQPQHF
NA TRBJ2-7 NA TRBV9 TGTGCCGGGCCCACCCGGGAGCGAAACTACGAGCAGTACTTC CAGPTRERNYEQYF
NA TRBJ2-5 NA TRBV14 TGTGCCAGCAGCCAATGGCGCGGGGTTCAAGAGACCCAGTACTTC CASSQWRGVQETQYF